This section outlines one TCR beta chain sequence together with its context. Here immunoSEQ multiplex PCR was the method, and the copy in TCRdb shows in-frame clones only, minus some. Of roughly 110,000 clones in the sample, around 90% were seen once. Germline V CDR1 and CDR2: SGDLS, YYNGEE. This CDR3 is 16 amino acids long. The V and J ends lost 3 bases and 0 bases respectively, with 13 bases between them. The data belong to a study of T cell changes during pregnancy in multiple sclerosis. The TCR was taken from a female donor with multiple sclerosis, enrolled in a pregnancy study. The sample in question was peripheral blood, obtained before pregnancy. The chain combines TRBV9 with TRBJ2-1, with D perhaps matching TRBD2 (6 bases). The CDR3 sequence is CASSAGAGSSYNEQFF. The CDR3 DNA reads TGTGCCAGCAGCGCCGGGGCGGGGAGCTCCTACAATGAGCAGTTCTTC.